These 14 T cell receptor beta chains were all obtained from the same sample, sequenced in a study of blood T cell repertoires in COVID-19. Generated by immunoSEQ multiplex PCR, the TCRdb table keeps only in-frame clones and is missing some. The sample holds roughly 230,000 clones, 90% seen once. What was sequenced was peripheral blood. The receptors shown here come from a woman aged 55-70 years with COVID-19, enrolled during active disease.

The chain links TRBV6-5 to TRBJ1-1; D gene ambiguous. The CDR3 has 15 amino acids. V was cut by 2 bases and J by 6 bases, with 16 bases left in between. The germline V gene has CDR1 MNHEY and CDR2 SVGAGI. DNA of the CDR3: TGTGCCAGCAGTTACGAAAGAACAAGAGGTTCTGAAGCTTTCTTT. Translation: CASSYERTRGSEAFF.

The chain uses TRBV10-3 and TRBJ2-3, with TRBD2 matching over 11 bases. Trimming took 10 bases from V and 5 from J; bases not matched to a gene: 8. The CDR3 is 14 amino acids. The germline gives CDR1 ENHRY, CDR2 SYGVKD. DNA for the CDR3: TGTGCCAGCATTAGCGGGGGGGCAAAAGATACGCAGTATTTT. This codes for CASISGGAKDTQYF.

This chain uses TRBV9 with TRBJ2-2; 8 bases are shared with TRBD2. The CDR3 has 16 amino acids. J gave up 1 base and V 5 bases, and 7 bases lay outside the gene matches. CDR1 and CDR2 (germline): SGDLS, YYNGEE. As DNA, the CDR3 is TGTGCCAGCAGTGGTAGCGGGGACAAGAACACCGGGGAGCTGTTTTTT. Encoded protein: CASSGSGDKNTGELFF.

This clone has just a few counts. The chain carries TRBV18 and TRBJ1-1; 9 positions agree with TRBD1. CDR3 length: 16 amino acids. Germline values: CDR1 KGHSH, CDR2 LQKENI. J gave up 1 base and V 6 bases, and 9 bases lay outside the gene matches. The CDR3 loop reads CASSPPGQGTNTEAFF. The CDR3 region has the DNA TGTGCCAGCTCCCCGCCTGGACAGGGGACGAACACTGAAGCTTTCTTT.

V gene TRBV5-4 combines with J gene TRBJ1-2; 7 bases map to TRBD1. V trimming: 4 bases; J trimming: 5 bases; junction bases outside the gene matches: 5. There are 13 residues in the CDR3. The germline gives CDR1 SGHNT, CDR2 YYREEE (reference sequence). Here the CDR3 DNA reads TGTGCCAGCAGCCCCGGGACAGTGTATGGCTACACCTTC. Its translation: CASSPGTVYGYTF.

The chain recombines TRBV5-8 with TRBJ2-7; D might be TRBD1 (5 bases). Germline CDR1 and CDR2: SGHTS and YDEGEE. The CDR3 has 14 residues. Trimming cost V 2 bases and J 3 bases, with 12 bases left between them. The CDR3 DNA reads TGTGCCAGCAGCTTTGCCGGACACAACTACGAGCAGTACTTC. Translating gives CASSFAGHNYEQYF.

The chain carries TRBV5-8 and TRBJ2-3, with 11 bases matching TRBD2. The CDR3 is 15 residues long. V shed 1 base, J shed 7 bases, and the junction held 5 bases outside the gene matches. Looked up from germline, CDR1 is SGHTS and CDR2 is YDEGEE. DNA of the CDR3: TGTGCCAGCAGCTTGCGACTAGCGGGACTGCATACGCAGTATTTT. It translates to CASSLRLAGLHTQYF. The complete variable domain, with remaining parts taken from reference TRBV5-8 and TRBJ2-3, reads EAGVTQSPTHLIKTRGQQATLRCSPISGHTSVYWYQQALGLGLQFLLWYDEGEERNRGNFPPRFSGRQFPNYSSELNVNALELEDSALYLCASSLRLAGLHTQYFGPGTRLTVL.

The CDR3 region is CASRPTGATGELFF. In DNA, the CDR3 is TGTGCCAGTAGACCAACAGGTGCCACCGGGGAGCTGTTTTTT. V and J are TRBV19 and TRBJ2-2; D is possibly TRBD1 (5 bases). The CDR3 runs to 14 residues. Trimming cost V 6 bases and J 4 bases, with 12 bases left between them. Per germline, CDR1 LNHDA and CDR2 SQIVND (reference sequence). Full variable domain (rest looked up from reference TRBV19 and TRBJ2-2): DGGITQSPKYLFRKEGQNVTLSCEQNLNHDAMYWYRQDPGQGLRLIYYSQIVNDFQKGDIAEGYSVSREKKESFPLTVTSAQKNPTAFYLCASRPTGATGELFFGEGSRLTVL.

V usage is TRBV9 and J usage is TRBJ1-1; 7 bases match TRBD1. This CDR3 is 13 amino acids long. The J segment lost 6 bases and the V segment lost 4 bases, leaving 6 bases of the junction unmatched. Germline lookup yields CDR1 SGDLS and CDR2 YYNGEE. The CDR3 DNA reads TGTGCCAGCAGCTCCCAGACAGGGTCTGAAGCTTTCTTT. This codes for CASSSQTGSEAFF.

The chain has TRBV11-2 and TRBJ1-3, with D perhaps matching TRBD1 (6 bases). Germline loops: CDR1 SGHAT, CDR2 FQNNGV. Between the trimmed V and J ends, which lost 4 bases and 0 bases, there was a span of 13 bases. The CDR3 loop spans 16 amino acids. The CDR3 loop is CASSSRTVGSGNTIYF. DNA for the CDR3: TGTGCCAGCAGCTCTAGGACAGTCGGCTCTGGAAACACCATATATTTT.

CDR3 sequence (DNA): TGTGCCAGCAGCCCCCAGCGAAGCAATCAGCCCCAGCATTTT. Encoded protein: CASSPQRSNQPQHF. This rearrangement joins TRBV7-2 to TRBJ1-5; D is uncertain. V was clipped by 5 bases and J by 1 base, with 9 bases between them. Germline CDR1 SGHTA, CDR2 FQGNSA. The CDR3 covers 14 residues.

V and J are TRBV25-1 and TRBJ1-4, with D possibly TRBD1 on 5 matching bases. The CDR3 extends over 15 amino acids. Germline values: CDR1 MGHDK, CDR2 SYGVNS. V lost 4 bases to trimming and J lost 3 bases, with 12 bases between them. The DNA for the CDR3 is TGTGCCAGCAGTGGGGGGAGGGGTTCTAATGAAAAACTGTTTTTT. Protein: CASSGGRGSNEKLFF.

The chain employs TRBV19 and TRBJ2-1; 7 positions agree with TRBD1. Germline V CDR1 and CDR2: LNHDA, SQIVND (reference sequence). Trimming took 4 bases from V and 3 from J; bases not matched to a gene: 3. The CDR3 consists of 14 residues. CDR3 sequence (DNA): TGTGCCAGTAGTACGGGACAGTACTACAATGAGCAGTTCTTC. It yields the protein CASSTGQYYNEQFF.

In this sample, this clone turned up once. This rearrangement joins TRBV3-1 (or the pseudogene TRBV3-2) to TRBJ2-7; 7 nucleotides agree with TRBD2. The CDR3 loop spans 13 amino acids. J gave up 3 bases and V 1 base, and 0 bases lay outside the gene matches. Germline CDR1 is LGHDT and CDR2 is YNNKEL (reference sequence). In DNA, the CDR3 is TGTGCCAGCAGCCAAGCGGGGGGCTACGAGCAGTACTTC. This gives the protein CASSQAGGYEQYF.